This T cell receptor (beta chain) comes out of a study of tumor-infiltrating lymphocytes in primary liver carcinoma. Across the study: Staged T1-T3 N0M0, the tumors had sizes that ranged from roughly 4.2 to 10 cm across.

In the case of this clonotype: Antigen unknown.

The length of the CDR3 is 14 residues. The V gene lost 7 bases and the J gene lost 1 base, with 13 bases spanning the gap. From roughly 21-30 mg of unsorted bulk tissue, DNA and RNA were co-extracted together. Tumor regions sampled: superior, inferior, left, right poles, and centre. Priming with a constant-region primer yielded TCR beta cDNA from roughly 490 ng total RNA. It was through three nested multiplex PCR rounds of slightly modified ARM-PCR that TCR beta libraries arose. Running around 9 cycles apiece, the first two PCR rounds relied on TRBV1-TRBV30 forward primers together with a C-beta reverse primer. TCRdb fed the multiplex PCR reads into MiXCR, producing one record per CDR3 protein. The repertoire holds about 70,000 distinct CDR3 sequences, with over 60% as singletons. Notes on the study in general: Blood had a significantly lower top-250-clone fraction than tumors did (p = 0.039).

Sequencing was done on a sample of liver tumor tissue from sampling region 4. Noted subset: tumor region T4, right-lateral pole. The clonotype comes from a man between 40 and 49 years old with primary liver carcinoma and hepatitis B virus infection. The chain carries TRBV12-3 or TRBV12-4 and TRBJ2-5; perhaps TRBD2 as D (5 bases). CDR3 nucleotides: TGTGCCAGCAATAGTAGCGAGGCCCAAGAGACCCAGTACTTC. It codes for CASNSSEAQETQYF.